A selection of T cell receptor beta chains follows, all from one sample in a study of blood T cells in healthy people across ages. TCRdb reprocessed the 5' RACE reads with MiXCR, giving one entry per CDR3 protein. The sample contains approximately 800,000 distinct CDR3 sequences, roughly 25% of which appear only once. This same sample was also taken into another study, of T cells of mothers and their children.

Sequenced input: blood. The receptor source for this set is a boy aged 5-17 years in good health. CDR3s include the opening cysteine and the closing phenylalanine or tryptophan. A D gene is named only where the DNA matches it firmly. Some rows mark clone size as missing; the rest say once, few, many or name a class of expanded clone.

clone_size: few
d_call: -
j_call: TRBJ2-2
v_call: TRBV12-3/TRBV12-4
cdr3_nt: TGTGCCAGCAGTCCCTGGGTCCTAAACACCGGGGAGCTGTTTTTT
cdr3_aa: CASSPWVLNTGELFF

clone_size: -
d_call: -
j_call: TRBJ1-1
v_call: TRBV9
cdr3_nt: TGTGCCGGCAGCGTAGGAGTTGAGGGGGAAGCTTTCTTT
cdr3_aa: CAGSVGVEGEAFF

clone_size: few
d_call: TRBD2
j_call: TRBJ2-5
v_call: TRBV12-3/TRBV12-4
cdr3_nt: TGTACCAGCGCCAGCGGGGGGTCAGTAGAGACCCAGTACTTC
cdr3_aa: CTSASGGSVETQYF

clone_size: -
d_call: TRBD2
j_call: TRBJ2-5
v_call: TRBV20-1
cdr3_nt: TGCAGTGCTAGCGAAGCGGGACTAGCGGAGACCCAGTACTTC
cdr3_aa: CSASEAGLAETQYF

clone_size: -
d_call: -
j_call: TRBJ2-7
v_call: TRBV6-6
cdr3_nt: TGTGCCAGCAGTTACGTTAGTCCCGGCTACGAGCAGTACTTC
cdr3_aa: CASSYVSPGYEQYF

clone_size: -
d_call: TRBD1
j_call: TRBJ1-2
v_call: TRBV6-4
cdr3_nt: TGTGCCAGCAGTGACTCAAGACAGGGAAGTCGCTACACCTTC
cdr3_aa: CASSDSRQGSRYTF

clone_size: -
d_call: TRBD2
j_call: TRBJ2-7
v_call: TRBV11-2
cdr3_nt: TGTGCCAGCAGCCCAAAAGCGGGAGCTCCCAACGAGCAGTACTTC
cdr3_aa: CASSPKAGAPNEQYF

clone_size: -
d_call: TRBD2
j_call: TRBJ2-3
v_call: TRBV7-9
cdr3_nt: TGTGCCAGCAGCACCGGGACTACCTACACAGATACGCAGTATTTT
cdr3_aa: CASSTGTTYTDTQYF

clone_size: few
d_call: TRBD2
j_call: TRBJ2-7
v_call: TRBV6-5
cdr3_nt: TGTGCCAGCAGTTTCCGCGGGGGACTTTGCGAGCAGTACTTC
cdr3_aa: CASSFRGGLCEQYF

clone_size: -
d_call: -
j_call: TRBJ2-3
v_call: TRBV3-1
cdr3_nt: TGTGCCAGCAGCCAAGAACCGACTGCGGGAGATACGCAGTATTTT
cdr3_aa: CASSQEPTAGDTQYF

clone_size: few
d_call: -
j_call: TRBJ1-1
v_call: TRBV20-1
cdr3_nt: TGCAGTGCTAGAGCCAGGGCCGTGAACACTGAAGCTTTCTTT
cdr3_aa: CSARARAVNTEAFF

clone_size: -
d_call: -
j_call: TRBJ2-5
v_call: TRBV5-4
cdr3_nt: TGTGCCAGCAGCTTCTTCACCGGGACCTACGATGAGCAGTACTTC
cdr3_aa: CASSFFTGTYDEQYF

clone_size: -
d_call: TRBD1
j_call: TRBJ2-5
v_call: TRBV28
cdr3_nt: TGTGCCAGCAGTTTAACTACAGGGGGCATAGAGACCCAGTACTTC
cdr3_aa: CASSLTTGGIETQYF

clone_size: -
d_call: TRBD2
j_call: TRBJ2-5
v_call: TRBV20-1
cdr3_nt: TGCAGTGGTTGGACTAGTAAAGAGACCCAGTACTTC
cdr3_aa: CSGWTSKETQYF

clone_size: few
d_call: TRBD2
j_call: TRBJ2-5
v_call: TRBV6-1
cdr3_nt: TGTGCCAGCAAAGCGGGACTAGCGGAGCGCCAAGAGACCCAGTACTTC
cdr3_aa: CASKAGLAERQETQYF

clone_size: -
d_call: -
j_call: TRBJ1-5
v_call: TRBV20-1
cdr3_nt: TGCAGTGGGGGAAGGGGGGGCAATCAGCCCCAGCATTTT
cdr3_aa: CSGGRGGNQPQHF

clone_size: -
d_call: TRBD1
j_call: TRBJ2-1
v_call: TRBV6-1
cdr3_nt: TGTGCCAGCAGTGAGGTCAGGGGGCTTTTCTACAATGAGCAGTTCTTC
cdr3_aa: CASSEVRGLFYNEQFF

clone_size: few
d_call: TRBD2
j_call: TRBJ2-1
v_call: TRBV28
cdr3_nt: TGTGCCAGCGCACGTGCCCCTAGCGGCAATGAGCAGTTCTTC
cdr3_aa: CASARAPSGNEQFF

clone_size: -
d_call: -
j_call: TRBJ2-4
v_call: TRBV21-1
cdr3_nt: TGTGCCAGCAGGGCAGGGGACAAAAACATTCAGTACTTC
cdr3_aa: CASRAGDKNIQYF

clone_size: -
d_call: -
j_call: TRBJ1-2
v_call: TRBV6-6
cdr3_nt: TGTGCCAGCAGTTACAAGCCCGCGGATAACTATGGCTACACCTTC
cdr3_aa: CASSYKPADNYGYTF

clone_size: -
d_call: -
j_call: TRBJ2-7
v_call: TRBV20-1
cdr3_nt: TGCAGTGCTAGAGATCCGGGGAACTACGAGCAGTACTTC
cdr3_aa: CSARDPGNYEQYF

clone_size: -
d_call: -
j_call: TRBJ2-7
v_call: TRBV6-1
cdr3_nt: TGTACCAGCAACGAACTAACAAGCTACGAGCAGTACTTC
cdr3_aa: CTSNELTSYEQYF

clone_size: few
d_call: -
j_call: TRBJ1-3
v_call: TRBV27
cdr3_nt: TGTGCCAGCAGTGTTAGTTCATTCGGTGGAAACACCATATATTTT
cdr3_aa: CASSVSSFGGNTIYF

clone_size: -
d_call: -
j_call: TRBJ2-1
v_call: TRBV7-7
cdr3_nt: TGTGCCAGCAGCTTAAAACCTTTTGCTTACAATGAGCAGTTCTTC
cdr3_aa: CASSLKPFAYNEQFF

clone_size: few
d_call: -
j_call: TRBJ1-2
v_call: TRBV27
cdr3_nt: TGTGCCAGCCGAGGGGCCAACTATGGCTACACCTTC
cdr3_aa: CASRGANYGYTF

clone_size: -
d_call: -
j_call: TRBJ2-5
v_call: TRBV11-2
cdr3_nt: TGTGCCAGCAGCTTGGGTGGAGGGCAGTACTTC
cdr3_aa: CASSLGGGQYF

clone_size: -
d_call: -
j_call: TRBJ2-7
v_call: TRBV10-1
cdr3_nt: TGCGCCAGCAGTGAGGGGCAGGCCTCCTACGAGCAGTACTTC
cdr3_aa: CASSEGQASYEQYF

clone_size: -
d_call: TRBD2
j_call: TRBJ2-1
v_call: TRBV7-6
cdr3_nt: TGTGCCAGCAGCTTAAGCGGGGGCCATTACAATGAGCAGTTCTTC
cdr3_aa: CASSLSGGHYNEQFF

clone_size: many
d_call: -
j_call: TRBJ2-5
v_call: TRBV27
cdr3_nt: TGTGCCAGCAGTTCTCTATTGCGGCAAGAGACCCAGTACTTC
cdr3_aa: CASSSLLRQETQYF

clone_size: -
d_call: -
j_call: TRBJ1-2
v_call: TRBV15
cdr3_nt: TGTGCCACCAGCAGAGACCGAAAAATTTATGGCTACACCTTC
cdr3_aa: CATSRDRKIYGYTF

clone_size: -
d_call: -
j_call: TRBJ2-4
v_call: TRBV12-3/TRBV12-4
cdr3_nt: TGTGCCAGCAGTTTATACCTTATGGGGGGAAACATTCAGTACTTC
cdr3_aa: CASSLYLMGGNIQYF

clone_size: few
d_call: -
j_call: TRBJ1-1
v_call: TRBV2
cdr3_nt: TGTGCCAGTCTACAGCAGAACACTGAAGCTTTCTTT
cdr3_aa: CASLQQNTEAFF

clone_size: -
d_call: TRBD1
j_call: TRBJ2-7
v_call: TRBV28
cdr3_nt: TGTGCCAGCAGTTACCGGGACAGACTAACCTACGAGCAGTACTTC
cdr3_aa: CASSYRDRLTYEQYF

clone_size: few
d_call: -
j_call: TRBJ1-2
v_call: TRBV2
cdr3_nt: TGTGCCAGCAGTGCAGAAGGGACGGCGACTAACTATGGCTACACCTTC
cdr3_aa: CASSAEGTATNYGYTF